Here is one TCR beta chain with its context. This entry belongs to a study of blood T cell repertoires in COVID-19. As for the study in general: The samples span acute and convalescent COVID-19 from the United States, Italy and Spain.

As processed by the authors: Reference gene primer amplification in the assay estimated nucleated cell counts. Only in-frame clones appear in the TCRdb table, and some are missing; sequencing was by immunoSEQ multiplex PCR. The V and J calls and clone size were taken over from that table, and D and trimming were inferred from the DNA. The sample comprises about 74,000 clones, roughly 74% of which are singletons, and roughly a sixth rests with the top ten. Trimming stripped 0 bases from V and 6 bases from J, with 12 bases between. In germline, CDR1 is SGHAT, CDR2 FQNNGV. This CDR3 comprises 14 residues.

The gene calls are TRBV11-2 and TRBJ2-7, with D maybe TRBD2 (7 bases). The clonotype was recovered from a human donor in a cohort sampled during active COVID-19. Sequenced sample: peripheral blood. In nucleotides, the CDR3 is TGTGCCAGCAGCTTAGAGGGGGGGGCTTTCGAGCAGTACTTC. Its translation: CASSLEGGAFEQYF. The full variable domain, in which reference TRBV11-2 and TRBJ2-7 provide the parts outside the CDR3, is EAGVAQSPRYKIIEKRQSVAFWCNPISGHATLYWYQQILGQGPKLLIQFQNNGVVDDSQLPKDRFSAERLKGVDSTLKIQPAKLEDSAVYLCASSLEGGAFEQYFGPGTRLTVT.